These 28 T cell receptor beta chains were all obtained from the same sample, sequenced in a study of vaccination effects on CD4 cells after COVID-19. Sequencing was performed with immunoSEQ multiplex PCR; in TCRdb, only in-frame clones are kept and a portion is missing. Of 70,000 or so clones listed, approximately 74% are singletons. These receptors have no known antigen. Viral peptide pools were used in the ViraFEST assay to expand antigen-specific CD4+ T cells, and sequencing came afterward. The culture ran for roughly ten days before CD4+ T cells were isolated. Negative nucleocapsid antibody tests before and after vaccination confirmed no previous SARS-CoV-2 infection. This sample comprised CD4+ T cells from PBMCs cultured with HCoV-NL63 spike peptides, obtained before COVID-19 vaccination. The receptor source for this set is a human donor who received a COVID-19 vaccine.

The rearrangement uses TRBV28 and TRBJ1-1, with D hard to call. V was cut by 6 bases and J by 5 bases, with 7 bases left in between. The CDR3 runs to 11 residues. Germline lookup yields CDR1 MDHEN and CDR2 SYDVKM. The CDR3, as DNA: TGTGCCAGCAGAAGTGGAACTGAAGCTTTCTTT. As protein: CASRSGTEAFF.

The V and J genes are TRBV5-1 and TRBJ1-2, with 8 bases identical to TRBD1. This CDR3 comprises 13 residues. Germline V gene data show CDR1 as SGHRS and CDR2 as YFSETQ. The junction had 7 bases not matched to a gene; V was cut back by 4 bases and J by 8 bases. CDR3 residues: CASSPGQGKGYTF. CDR3 sequence (DNA): TGCGCCAGCAGCCCCGGACAGGGTAAAGGCTACACCTTC.

The chain recombines TRBV15 with TRBJ1-2, with D perhaps TRBD1 (5 bases). This CDR3 has 13 amino acids. Germline-derived CDR1 and CDR2 are LNHNV and YYDKDF (reference sequence). V lost 5 bases, J lost 6 bases, and 13 bases lay in between. CDR3 sequence: CATSGAEGHGYTF. Written as DNA, the CDR3 is TGTGCCACCAGCGGGGCGGAGGGGCATGGCTACACCTTC.

The J gene is TRBJ2-7, the V gene TRBV5-1, with 9 bases lining up with TRBD1. CDR3 length equals 15 residues. Germline assignment: CDR1 SGHRS and CDR2 YFSETQ. Trimming at V came to 0 bases and at J to 3 bases, leaving 4 bases not matched to a gene. CDR3 region: CASSLGTGAGYEQYV. CDR3 coding DNA: TGCGCCAGCAGCTTGGGGACAGGGGCGGGCTACGAGCAGTACGTC.

J is TRBJ2-3 and V is TRBV24-1, with 7 bases fitting TRBD1. The junction had 8 bases not matched to a gene; V was cut back by 2 bases and J by 1 base. The CDR3 runs 17 residues. Germline CDR1 reads KGHDR; CDR2 reads SFDVKD. CDR3 coding DNA: TGTGCCACCAGTGATTCGGCCCTAGGACAGGGCACAGATACGCAGTATTTT. Translating it yields CATSDSALGQGTDTQYF.

The chain couples TRBV18 to TRBJ1-3; TRBD1 agrees at 8 bases. The J segment lost 9 bases and the V segment lost 9 bases, leaving 13 bases of the junction unmatched. The germline V gene encodes CDR1 KGHSH and CDR2 LQKENI. The CDR3 length is 14 residues. The CDR3 region is CASALTGDDSTIYF. CDR3 coding DNA: TGTGCCAGTGCGTTGACAGGGGATGATTCCACCATATATTTT.

Only a few counts were recorded for this clone. The V gene is TRBV30, the J gene TRBJ1-1; 7 bases match TRBD1. Germline V gives CDR1 GTSNPN, CDR2 SVGIG (reference sequence). The CDR3 contains 13 residues. Trimming took 5 bases from V and 1 from J; bases not matched to a gene: 4. The CDR3 reads CAWDRVKNTEAFF. The CDR3 bases are TGTGCCTGGGACAGGGTGAAGAACACTGAAGCTTTCTTT.

CDR3 nucleotides: TGTGCCAGCAGCGAGATGCCGGGACTACCGTTCTACGAGCAGTACGTC. Translation gives CASSEMPGLPFYEQYV. The chain uses TRBV7-2 and TRBJ2-7; TRBD2 aligns across 7 bases. The CDR3 runs 16 residues. The J segment lost 3 bases and the V segment lost 5 bases, leaving 13 bases of the junction unmatched. The V gene's germline CDR1 is SGHTA and CDR2 FQGNSA.

The V and J genes are TRBV18 and TRBJ2-5, with D unclear. V was trimmed by 3 bases and J by 4 bases, leaving 9 bases between them. CDR1 is KGHSH and CDR2 is LQKENI in the germline V gene. The CDR3 contains 13 residues. The chain's CDR3 is CASSPALVETQYF. CDR3 nucleotides: TGTGCCAGCTCACCGGCGTTAGTAGAGACCCAGTACTTC.

The rearrangement links TRBV18 to TRBJ2-5, with TRBD2 identical over 9 bases. Trimming removed 5 bases from V and 5 bases from J; junction bases left unmatched: 6. The germline gives CDR1 KGHSH, CDR2 LQKENI. The CDR3 extends over 14 amino acids. The CDR3: CASSGSAGGETQYF. CDR3 DNA: TGTGCCAGCTCAGGATCAGCGGGAGGTGAGACCCAGTACTTC.

This clone was counted only a few times. CDR3 DNA: TGCGCCAGCAGCCAAGGGCTACAGACCACGGGAGCCAAAAACATTCAGTACTTC. Translation gives CASSQGLQTTGAKNIQYF. The chain has TRBV4-1 and TRBJ2-4, with no clear D. In germline, CDR1 is MGHRA, CDR2 YSYEKL. The CDR3 is 18 amino acids. Trimming removed 1 base from V and 0 bases from J, with 16 bases in between.

The genes are TRBV6-6 and TRBJ2-3; 10 positions match TRBD1. Germline CDR1 and CDR2: MNHNY and SVGAGI (reference sequence). The J segment lost 1 base and the V segment lost 5 bases, leaving 9 bases of the junction unmatched. There are 17 residues in the CDR3. For the CDR3, the DNA is TGTGCCAGCAGTCCGAGGGACAGGGGAGGTGGCACAGATACGCAGTATTTT. Amino acid sequence: CASSPRDRGGGTDTQYF.

This clone was recorded once. V usage is TRBV2 and J usage is TRBJ2-7; D might be TRBD1 or TRBD2, each matching 5 bases. This CDR3 comprises 14 residues. Trimming pared 7 bases from V and 5 bases from J, leaving 18 bases between. Germline loops: CDR1 SNHLY, CDR2 FYNNEI. The CDR3 coding sequence is TGTGCCAGCAAATACGGGGCGGGTACGAACGAGCAGTACGTC. Its protein product is CASKYGAGTNEQYV.

J is TRBJ2-7 and V is TRBV5-6; D not resolved. Germline values: CDR1 SGHDT, CDR2 YYEEEE. The V end was cut by 4 bases, the J end by 3 bases, with 8 bases between. The CDR3 sequence is 12 residues long. Here the CDR3 reads CASSQNNYEQYV. DNA of the CDR3: TGTGCCAGCAGCCAGAATAACTACGAGCAGTACGTC.

This CDR3 reads CASSPPGLKETQYF. The CDR3 DNA follows: TGTGCCAGCAGTCCCCCGGGACTCAAAGAGACCCAGTACTTC. The rearrangement joins TRBV6-5 to TRBJ2-5, with D possibly being TRBD2 (6 bases). Germline V CDR1 and CDR2: MNHEY, SVGAGI. Trimming stripped 5 bases from V and 3 bases from J, with 13 bases between. The length of the CDR3 is 14 residues.

The chain recombines TRBV7-2 with TRBJ2-3; 11 bases agree with TRBD2. Unmatched junction bases numbered 6, after V lost 5 bases and J lost 8 bases. CDR1 SGHTA and CDR2 FQGNSA come from the germline V gene. The CDR3 totals 14 residues. The CDR3 loop reads CASSTGTSGGTQYF. The CDR3 bases are TGTGCCAGCAGCACCGGGACTAGCGGAGGTACGCAGTATTTT.

The CDR3 here is CASEYTSNQPQHF. The CDR3 DNA reads TGTGCCAGCGAGTATACTAGCAATCAGCCCCAGCATTTT. The chain employs TRBV2 and TRBJ1-5; D unresolved. Trimming left V 8 bases short and J 0 bases short, with 8 bases between. Germline V gives CDR1 SNHLY, CDR2 FYNNEI. CDR3 length equals 13 residues.

This clone was found a few times. This chain uses TRBV19 with TRBJ2-3, with TRBD2 matching 10 bases. V lost 2 bases to trimming and J lost 3 bases; unmatched junction nucleotides: 2. This CDR3 contains 15 residues. Germline loops: CDR1 LNHDA, CDR2 SQIVND (reference sequence). CDR3: CASSISGGATDTQYF. The CDR3 region has the DNA TGTGCCAGTAGTATAAGCGGGGGGGCTACAGATACGCAGTATTTT.

J is TRBJ1-1 and V is TRBV14; a possible D gene is TRBD1 (5 bases). Germline V gene sequence: CDR1 SGHDN, CDR2 FVKESK. This CDR3 region has 15 residues. V shed 4 bases and J shed 4 bases, with 16 bases lying between them. For the CDR3, the DNA is TGTGCCAGCAGCCCCCCGGGGGAAGTTAGCACTGAAGCTTTCTTT. Translated: CASSPPGEVSTEAFF.

The chain recombines TRBV6-2 or TRBV6-3 with TRBJ2-3; tentative D call: TRBD1 (6 bases). The CDR3 contains 14 residues. In germline, CDR1 is MNHEY, CDR2 SVGEGT. With 2 bases removed from V and 5 bases from J, the gap between germline ends came to 11 bases. The CDR3 bases are TGTGCCAGCAGTTACCGCAGGGGAGTAGATACGCAGTATTTT. Translated: CASSYRRGVDTQYF.

This clone has a single count. The rearrangement links TRBV2 to TRBJ1-6; D is undetermined. Germline CDR1 reads SNHLY; CDR2 reads FYNNEI. V dropped 3 bases and J dropped 14 bases, with 14 bases sitting between them. The CDR3 consists of 13 residues. The CDR3 DNA sequence: TGTGCCAGCAGTGAGGGTTCCCGTCGGGCCCTCCACTTT. It yields the protein CASSEGSRRALHF.

CDR3 protein: CASSVGVVDTQYF. In DNA, the CDR3 is TGTGCCAGCAGCGTAGGGGTCGTCGATACGCAGTATTTT. The chain couples TRBV9 to TRBJ2-3; D is unclear. The CDR3 has 13 amino acids. Trimming stripped 0 bases from V and 6 bases from J, with 8 bases between. The germline V gene encodes CDR1 SGDLS and CDR2 YYNGEE.

This clone occurred once. The chain couples TRBV5-1 to TRBJ1-3; 8 positions agree with TRBD1. From germline, CDR1 is SGHRS and CDR2 YFSETQ. This CDR3 region has 15 residues. Trimming took 4 bases from V and 0 from J; bases not matched to a gene: 3. DNA of the CDR3: TGCGCCAGCAGCAGCGGACAGGGCTCTGGAAACACCATATATTTT. Its translation: CASSSGQGSGNTIYF.

The chain employs TRBV24-1 and TRBJ2-2, with D unclear. The CDR3 runs to 12 residues. The germline V gene encodes CDR1 KGHDR and CDR2 SFDVKD. V lost 5 bases and J 8 bases, leaving 8 bases between the germline ends. CDR3 amino acids: CATSGGPGELFF. The CDR3 nucleotides are TGTGCCACCAGTGGTGGGCCAGGGGAGCTGTTTTTT.

J is TRBJ1-6 and V is TRBV3-1 (or the pseudogene TRBV3-2); 7 bases align to TRBD1. Germline CDR1 and CDR2: LGHDT and YNNKEL (reference sequence). The V segment lost 1 base and the J segment 9 bases; nucleotides outside the gene matches: 6. This CDR3 region has 15 residues. This chain's CDR3 is CASSQGRQGGSPLHF. DNA for the CDR3: TGTGCCAGCAGCCAAGGAAGGCAGGGGGGTTCACCCCTCCACTTT.

The chain employs TRBV7-9 and TRBJ1-1; 10 bases line up with TRBD1. The CDR3 spans 15 residues. The ends lost 4 bases at V and 3 bases at J; junction bases unmatched: 5. Germline V lookup: CDR1 SEHNR, CDR2 FQNEAQ (reference sequence). The CDR3 nucleotides read TGTGCCAGCAGCTCCGGGACAGGGGTGGACACTGAAGCTTTCTTT. Its protein is CASSSGTGVDTEAFF.

The V call is TRBV6-1, the J call TRBJ2-5; D is unresolved. Trimming pared 2 bases from V and 2 bases from J, leaving 9 bases between. The CDR3 length is 14 residues. Germline V CDR1 and CDR2: MNHNS, SASEGT. The CDR3 reads CASSEKARQETQYF. The CDR3, as DNA: TGTGCCAGCAGTGAAAAGGCCAGGCAAGAGACCCAGTACTTC.

The chain has TRBV18 and TRBJ1-1; 11 nucleotides line up with TRBD1. The CDR3 has 15 amino acids. CDR1 is KGHSH, CDR2 LQKENI, per germline. V shed 6 bases and J 4 bases; nucleotides not matched to a gene: 7. The CDR3 sequence is CASSSGQGAATEAFF. The CDR3 nucleotides are TGTGCCAGCTCGTCTGGACAGGGGGCTGCCACTGAAGCTTTCTTT.